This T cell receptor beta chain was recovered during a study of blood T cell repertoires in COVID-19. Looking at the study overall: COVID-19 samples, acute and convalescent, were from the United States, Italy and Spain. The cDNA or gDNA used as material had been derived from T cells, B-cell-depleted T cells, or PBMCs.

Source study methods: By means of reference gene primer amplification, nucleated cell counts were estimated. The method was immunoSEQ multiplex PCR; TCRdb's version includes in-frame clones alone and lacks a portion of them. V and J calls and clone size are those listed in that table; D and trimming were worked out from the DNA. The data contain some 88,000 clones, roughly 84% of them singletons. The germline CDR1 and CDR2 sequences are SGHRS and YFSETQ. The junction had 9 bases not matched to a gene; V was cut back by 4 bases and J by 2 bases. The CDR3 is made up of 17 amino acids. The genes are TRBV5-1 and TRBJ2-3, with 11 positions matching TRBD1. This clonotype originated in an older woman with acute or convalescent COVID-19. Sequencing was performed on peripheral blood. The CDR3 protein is CASSTSRTGGVTDTQYF. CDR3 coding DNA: TGCGCCAGCAGCACCTCCCGGACAGGGGGCGTCACAGATACGCAGTATTTT. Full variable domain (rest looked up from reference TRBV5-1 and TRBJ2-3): KAGVTQTPRYLIKTRGQQVTLSCSPISGHRSVSWYQQTPGQGLQFLFEYFSETQRNKGNFPGRFSGRQFSNSRSEMNVSTLELGDSALYLCASSTSRTGGVTDTQYFGPGTRLTVL.